Included here is one T cell receptor beta chain sequence, with context. Time point defined: patch test 1, 2 weeks after DPC sensitization. Specified treatment: therapeutic diphenylcyclopropenone sensitization with weekly scalp DPC. Total RNA was isolated from whole blood that had not been fractionated. The sample comes from a study of human T cells and chemical hapten exposure. V shed 1 base and J shed 6 bases, with 18 bases lying between them. Per the germline V gene, CDR1 is KGHSH and CDR2 is LQKENI. The CDR3 runs to 16 residues. One entry per CDR3 protein, called by TCRdb with MiXCR from the RACE reads. Among over 50,000 distinct CDR3 sequences listed, 9.5% to 11% were seen once.

This specimen consisted of whole blood, obtained in connection with sensitization to the hapten diphenylcyclopropenone (DPC). This chain uses TRBV18 with TRBJ1-1, with D possibly matching TRBD1 (6 bases). The source is a woman in her thirties or forties with alopecia areata. Some clones in this sample may be carry-over from other donors' samples. CDR3 loop: CASSPRAGDGHSEAFF. As DNA, the CDR3 is TGTGCCAGCTCACCACGGGCAGGGGACGGCCACTCTGAAGCTTTCTTT.